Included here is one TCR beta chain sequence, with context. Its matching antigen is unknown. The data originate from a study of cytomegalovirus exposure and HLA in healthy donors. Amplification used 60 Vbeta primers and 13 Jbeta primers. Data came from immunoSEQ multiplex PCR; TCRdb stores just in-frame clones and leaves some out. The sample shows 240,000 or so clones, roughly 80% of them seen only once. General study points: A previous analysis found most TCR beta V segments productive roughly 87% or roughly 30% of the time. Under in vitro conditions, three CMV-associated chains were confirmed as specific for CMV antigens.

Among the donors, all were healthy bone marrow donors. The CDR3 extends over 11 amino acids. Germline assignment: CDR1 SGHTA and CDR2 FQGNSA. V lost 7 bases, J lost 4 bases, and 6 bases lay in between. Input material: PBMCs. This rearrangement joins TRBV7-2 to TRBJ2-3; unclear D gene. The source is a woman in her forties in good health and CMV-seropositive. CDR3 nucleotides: TGTGCCAGCACCGGGTCAGATACGCAGTATTTT. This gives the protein CASTGSDTQYF.